Sequencing of this TCR beta chain was carried out in a study of blood T cells in healthy people across ages. A J-beta primer mix and a sample-barcoded 5' primer were used in a second PCR of roughly 7 to 12 cycles. Each TCR beta cDNA got a 12-nucleotide random molecular identifier. TCRdb itself ran the 5' RACE reads through MiXCR, one entry per CDR3 protein. The sample has about 320,000 distinct CDR3 sequences, 27% seen once; the top ten hold 29%. Around 9.4 milliliters was the volume of peripheral blood drawn from each donor. This clonotype was sampled from a woman between 65 and 79 years old in good health. Sample: blood.

Here the CDR3 DNA reads TGTGCCAGCAGTTATAGAGGGTCGGGCGAAGAGACCCAGTACTTC. Its translation is CASSYRGSGEETQYF. This chain uses TRBV6-2 or TRBV6-3 with TRBJ2-5; TRBD2 is a possible D gene (5 bases). Between the trimmed V and J ends, which lost 3 bases and 3 bases, there was a span of 14 bases. The CDR3 is made up of 15 amino acids. Looked up from germline, CDR1 is MNHEY and CDR2 is SVGEGT.